This TCR beta chain was retrieved from a study of shared clonotypes between healthy human individuals. The CDR3 is 13 amino acids. V lost 6 bases and J 5 bases, leaving 11 bases between the germline ends. Per germline, CDR1 SGHRS and CDR2 YFSETQ. Generated by immunoSEQ multiplex PCR, the TCRdb table keeps only in-frame clones and is missing some. Of about 520,000 clones in the sample, roughly 80% were seen once. This clonotype originated in a woman aged 40 to 50 in good health. Some clones in this sample may be carry-over from other donors' samples. The chain employs TRBV5-1 and TRBJ2-2; D not certain. The specimen was PBMCs. CDR3 loop: CASKFGETGELFF. CDR3 nucleotides: TGCGCCAGCAAATTTGGCGAGACCGGGGAGCTGTTTTTT. The full variable domain, rest sourced from reference TRBV5-1 and TRBJ2-2, is KAGVTQTPRYLIKTRGQQVTLSCSPISGHRSVSWYQQTPGQGLQFLFEYFSETQRNKGNFPGRFSGRQFSNSRSEMNVSTLELGDSALYLCASKFGETGELFFGEGSRLTVL.